The sequence of this T cell receptor beta chain was determined in a study of cytomegalovirus exposure and HLA in healthy donors. Study in general: Early released data comprised around 79 million unique TCRs from HLA-typed donors. Study observations and caveats: In an earlier analysis, in several hundred donors, most V segments appeared productive either ~87% or ~30% of the time. From TCR beta sequences, most subjects' HLA-A and HLA-B alleles were reportedly predicted accurately.

About this clone: The target antigen is unknown.

Amplification used 60 Vbeta primers and 13 Jbeta primers. Assay used: immunoSEQ multiplex PCR; TCRdb lists only in-frame clones, some missing. Of approximately 120,000 clones listed, about 70% are singletons. The germline gives CDR1 MNHEY, CDR2 SVGAGI. The V and J ends lost 6 bases and 3 bases respectively, with 16 bases between them. This CDR3 region has 15 residues. The receptor's source is a woman aged 55-69 years in good health and CMV-seropositive. The V gene is TRBV6-5, the J gene TRBJ2-3; TRBD2 might be the D (5 bases). The specimen was PBMCs. DNA of the CDR3: TGTGCCAGCAGCCGGAGGTGGGGATCGACAGATACGCAGTATTTT. Protein sequence: CASSRRWGSTDTQYF.